Sequencing of this T cell receptor beta chain was carried out in a study of pediatric ulcerative colitis. CDR1 is GTSNPN, CDR2 SVGIG, per germline (reference sequence). With V trimmed by 0 bases and J by 0 bases, 2 bases remained unmatched. There are 15 residues in the CDR3. Measured with immunoSEQ multiplex PCR; TCRdb has only the in-frame clones, and not every one. The table shows 20,000 to 30,000 clones, with 55% to 75% occurring only once. During colonoscopy, one to two rectal pinch biopsies were collected. The V call is TRBV30, the J call TRBJ2-3, with TRBD2 identical over 8 bases. The specimen sequenced was gut tissue. This TCR was sampled from a boy aged 10-17 years with severe ulcerative colitis. As DNA, the CDR3 is TGTGCCTGGAGTGTCAGCGGGAGCAGCACAGATACGCAGTATTTT. Translated, it gives CAWSVSGSSTDTQYF.